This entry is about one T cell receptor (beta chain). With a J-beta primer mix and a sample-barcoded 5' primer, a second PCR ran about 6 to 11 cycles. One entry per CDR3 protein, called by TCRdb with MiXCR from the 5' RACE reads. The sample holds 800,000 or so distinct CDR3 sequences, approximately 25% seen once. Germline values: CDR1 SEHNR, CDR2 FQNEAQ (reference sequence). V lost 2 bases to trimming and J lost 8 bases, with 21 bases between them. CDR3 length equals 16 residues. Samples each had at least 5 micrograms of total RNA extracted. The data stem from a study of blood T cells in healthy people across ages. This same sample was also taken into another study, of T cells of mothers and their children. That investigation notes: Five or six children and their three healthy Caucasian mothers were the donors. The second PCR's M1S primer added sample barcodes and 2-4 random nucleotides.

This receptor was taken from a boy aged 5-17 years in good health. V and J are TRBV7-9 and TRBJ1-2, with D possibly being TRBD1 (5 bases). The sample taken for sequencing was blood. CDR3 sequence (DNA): TGTGCCAGCAGCTTATCGGAGGAAGCAGGGTGGCGCGGCTACACCTTC. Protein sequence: CASSLSEEAGWRGYTF.